This T cell receptor (beta chain) derives from a study of regulatory T cells in long-lasting Graves disease (dated by TCRdb to 2020 to 2022). Regarding the study in general: Antithyroid drugs had been taken for less than 3 months by newly diagnosed Graves' disease patients. This study used TCR sequencing and RNA sequencing of peripheral blood to compare persistent Graves' disease patients against newly diagnosed Graves' disease patients. The study was registered as a clinical trial and conducted in China. A total of around 35 samples underwent TCR sequencing: some 13 from persistent and some 20 from newly diagnosed Graves' disease patients. Study-level results and caveats: Sequencing and analysis were restricted to the TCR beta chain. Compared with newly diagnosed patients, persistent Graves' disease patients had lower TCR Shannon entropy and fewer highly expanded clones, which suggests clonal expansion. As a limitation, the authors acknowledged that the small sample size may reduce accuracy. A larger number of public clonotypes was shared among persistent patients (about 2,700) than among newly diagnosed patients (around 970). Persistent disease showed preferential use of TRBV28, TRBJ1-2 and TRBJ2-5, whereas newly diagnosed disease favored TRBV20-1 and TRBJ2-1. The study examined only peripheral blood because the primary lesion, thyroid tissue, could not be accessed.

Reading the label with the study, this specimen's time point is: newly diagnosed GD, antithyroid drugs for less than 3 months. For both TCR sequencing and RNA sequencing, RNA was extracted from PBMCs in TRIzol. The diagnosis of Graves' disease followed American Thyroid Association guidelines. The patients came from an endocrinology department in Xi'an, China. Each patient gave approximately 10 milliliters of peripheral blood, collected in an EDTA anticoagulant tube. Ficoll Paque Plus density gradient separation was used to isolate PBMCs, and no further T cell sorting was performed. An Agilent 2100 Bioanalyzer and agarose gel were used to check RNA quality, and a NanoDrop 2000 was used to measure RNA concentration. Libraries were built with multiplex PCR. The listed sequencing device is Illumina HiSeq 4000. CDR3 regions were amplified by Arm-PCR with iRepertoire HTBI primers to construct TCR beta libraries. Gel purification was performed on PCR products prior to sequencing. Regarding the original processing steps: Across samples, roughly 60 TRBV and over 11 TRBJ segments were identified and used for gene usage analysis of CDR3 amino acid clonotypes. COPE and FqMerger were used to merge filtered high-quality paired reads into contigs. Contigs were aligned with BLAST to IMGT TRBV, TRBD and TRBJ reference genes, and CDR3 was defined per IMGT. Any clonotype with a frequency above 0.1% was classified as a highly expanded clone. Repertoire diversity was measured by Shannon entropy, and V-J evenness by the Gini coefficient. A clonotype found in more than one individual was treated as public. TCRdb trimmed public reads at Q25 via fastp, called clones via MiXCR and kept in-frame beta chains. Entries that share a CDR3 protein sequence are merged under the most common genes and DNA. The V and J calls reflect TCRdb's pipeline rather than the authors' work. Present in this sample are over 350,000 distinct CDR3 sequences, about 15% of which were seen just once. Over 7.5% of the sample comes from the top ten.

CDR1 SGHRS and CDR2 YFSETQ were looked up in the germline V gene. The CDR3 covers 14 residues, taking in both the cysteine and the phenylalanine. Only CDR3 DNA is held: 42 bases, read in frame from base 1. Trimming leaves V shorter by 3 bases and J shorter by 2 bases, with the junction holding 2 bases beyond the gene matches. This clonotype was seen at least ten times. What antigen it recognizes has not been identified. One base away there is no much larger clone; base qualities are not given. These data also formed part of another study, on T cells in Graves' hyperthyroidism and ophthalmopathy. The second study reports: Stable Graves' hyperthyroidism was defined as no progression to ophthalmopathy during 18 months of follow-up. Hyperthyroidism patients were newly diagnosed, had a disease duration of under 2 months, and were aged 18 to 65 years. Exclusion was applied to patients with uncontrolled infections, other autoimmune diseases, pregnancy or lactation. Clinical symptoms, serum thyroxine and TRAb, thyroid ultrasound, and orbital computed tomography formed the basis for the diagnoses. The first round of RT-PCR for the TCR CDR3 was performed with the HTBI primer set and the Qiagen OneStep RT-PCR kit. Most expanded thyroid clonotypes (frequency above 0.001) were also detected in blood, suggesting blood repertoires may reflect thyroid immune responses. A 13 V-J signature model separated ophthalmopathy from stable hyperthyroidism, with around 91% sensitivity and roughly 81% specificity in cross-validation and 80%/75% in testing. In validation, the model predicted progression to ophthalmopathy with 60% to 71% sensitivity and less than 80% specificity, a median of roughly seven months before onset. To identify TCR V-J signatures that set the groups apart, the researchers used a discovery cohort of about a hundred patients, made up of under 50 with Graves' ophthalmopathy and 57 with stable Graves' hyperthyroidism. An independent validation cohort of about 20 hyperthyroidism patients and 15 or so patients who later progressed to ophthalmopathy tested prospective prediction of ophthalmopathy. The approximately 100 discovery patients were divided at random into training and test sets in a 7:3 ratio. Thyroid tissue and blood T-cell repertoires from roughly six Graves' hyperthyroidism patients were also compared in the study. Once sampling was done, hyperthyroidism patients were given methimazole at a starting dose of 30 mg daily, whereas ophthalmopathy patients were given high-dose intravenous methylprednisolone. Libraries were constructed in a second round of multiplex PCR, after which size selection and purification were carried out. Paired-end sequencing of the libraries was performed with 100 bp reads on an Illumina HiSeq2000. SOAPnuke was used to process the raw data, throwing out any read that contained adapters or uncalled bases, had a mean Phred below 15, or lacked an exact constant-primer or identifier match. High-quality paired reads were merged using COPE v1.2.5, and each unique nucleotide sequence was defined as a clonotype. MiTCR v1.1 was used to align clonotypes to the IMGT TRBV, TRBD and TRBJ reference segments. Analysis was restricted to V-J combinations with a frequency above 0.0001, which covered 99.2% of repertoires. The TCS score was defined as F50 (clonal expansion) divided by E x V (chaos), with BLOSUM62-based TCRdist calculated between CDR3 peptides within each V-J. Welch's t-statistics and random forest reduced around 520 V-J features to fewer than 15, which were used in a naive Bayes classifier (R e1071). Sample size was not statistically predetermined, and investigators were not blinded to group allocation. The paper describes TCR Vbeta CDR3 sequencing of about 140 peripheral blood samples, made up of roughly 45 ophthalmopathy patients, some 76 hyperthyroidism patients and 17 progressor patients.

The rearrangement combines TRBV5-1 with TRBJ2-7, with 10 central nucleotides matching TRBD2. This TCR was sampled from a woman aged 40-49 years with Graves disease. Donor details come from another sample of the same person, matched by shared clones. The specimen comprised peripheral blood mononuclear cells (PBMCs), sampled at new diagnosis, from a patient treated with antithyroid drugs. The nucleotide sequence reads TGCGCCAGCAGCTCCGGGACTAGCGCCTACGAGCAGTACTTC. Its protein reads: CASSSGTSAYEQYF.